Presented here are 22 T cell receptor beta chains from one specimen sequenced in a study of cytomegalovirus exposure and HLA in healthy donors (dated by TCRdb to 2017 to 2019). Receptor amplification or capture employed the immunoSEQ multiplex PCR assay. For the multiplex PCR, a mixture combining 60 forward primers for TCR Vbeta segments and 13 reverse primers for TCR Jbeta segments was used. Drawn from immuneACCESS, this table holds only the in-frame rearrangements with V and J called that TCRdb kept. Clones are partly lost; checked studies trace under half to an unresolved V gene and leave the rest unexplained. For this sample the table gives 95,000 to 100,000 clones, of which around 80% were detected only once. The ten largest clonotypes hold approximately 0.8% of the sample. Sequencing input: PBMCs. These receptors originate from a woman in her fifties or sixties in good health and CMV-seronegative.

DNA of the CDR3: TGTGCCAGCAGTCGGGAGAGCTCCTACAATGAGCAGTTCTTC. It translates to CASSRESSYNEQFF. The chain carries TRBV9 and TRBJ2-1; a weak D match, TRBD2 (6 bases). Looked up from germline, CDR1 is SGDLS and CDR2 is YYNGEE. V was shortened by 5 bases and J by 0 bases, with 9 bases between the two germline ends. The length of the CDR3 is 14 residues. The full variable domain, with the rest looked up from reference TRBV9 and TRBJ2-1, is DSGVTQTPKHLITATGQRVTLRCSPRSGDLSVYWYQQSLDQGLQFLIQYYNGEERAKGNILERFSAQQFPDLHSELNLSSLELGDSALYFCASSRESSYNEQFFGPGTRLTVL.

The chain links TRBV28 to TRBJ2-7; weak D call: TRBD2 (5 bases). This CDR3 has 15 residues. With 4 bases removed from V and 4 bases from J, the gap between germline ends came to 17 bases. The germline V gene has CDR1 MDHEN and CDR2 SYDVKM. The CDR3 reads CASSSGGASRYEQYF. For the CDR3, the DNA is TGTGCCAGCAGTTCAGGCGGTGCTAGCCGGTACGAGCAGTACTTC.

There are a few counts of this clone. The chain has TRBV19 and TRBJ2-4; weak D call: TRBD2 (7 bases). The CDR3 covers 16 residues. The germline V and J ends were trimmed by 6 bases and 3 bases, with 18 bases remaining between them. The germline V gene encodes CDR1 LNHDA and CDR2 SQIVND (reference sequence). CDR3 bases: TGTGCCAGTAGACCTGCAGGGGAGGGCGTCAAAAACATTCAGTACTTC. Translation: CASRPAGEGVKNIQYF.

This chain links TRBV2 with TRBJ1-5; 10 nucleotides line up with TRBD1. Germline lookup yields CDR1 SNHLY and CDR2 FYNNEI. CDR3 length: 14 residues. V was clipped by 4 bases and J by 5 bases; unmatched bases: 2. CDR3 coding DNA: TGTGCCAGCAGTGCCGGGACAGGGGATCAGCCCCAGCATTTT. This codes for CASSAGTGDQPQHF.

This chain links TRBV4-1 with TRBJ1-3, with D possibly being TRBD1 (5 bases). Trimming pared 1 base from V and 3 bases from J, leaving 19 bases between. The CDR3 is 18 amino acids. From germline, CDR1 is MGHRA and CDR2 YSYEKL. The DNA for the CDR3 is TGCGCCAGCAGCCAAGGCTCGGCGAAGGGCAGGGTTGGAAACACCATATATTTT. It translates to CASSQGSAKGRVGNTIYF.

The genes are TRBV7-9 and TRBJ1-5; D is unclear. This CDR3 spans 12 amino acids. V was clipped by 5 bases and J by 7 bases, with 9 bases between them. CDR1 SEHNR and CDR2 FQNEAQ come from the germline V gene (reference sequence). CDR3 loop: CASSDTQQPQHF. The CDR3 DNA reads TGTGCCAGCAGCGACACCCAACAGCCCCAGCATTTT.

The V and J genes are TRBV6-5 and TRBJ1-2; TRBD1 aligns across 7 bases. J gave up 7 bases and V 4 bases, and 15 bases lay outside the gene matches. This CDR3 comprises 16 residues. Looked up from germline, CDR1 is MNHEY and CDR2 is SVGAGI. The CDR3 DNA is TGTGCCAGCAGTTCCCTCACCGCCGGGCCAGGGGGTGGCTACACCTTC. It codes for CASSSLTAGPGGGYTF.

The V call is TRBV19, the J call TRBJ2-1, with TRBD1 matching over 8 bases. Germline V gives CDR1 LNHDA, CDR2 SQIVND (reference sequence). The CDR3 has 14 amino acids. V lost 5 bases and J lost 2; bases outside the gene matches: 2. CDR3 nucleotide sequence: TGTGCCAGTAGTGTGGACAGGGCCTACAATGAGCAGTTCTTC. It is translated as CASSVDRAYNEQFF.

This clone was counted a few times. The chain has TRBV28 and TRBJ2-5, with D hard to call. The CDR3 is made up of 14 amino acids. Per germline, CDR1 MDHEN and CDR2 SYDVKM. Trimming cost V 3 bases and J 5 bases, with 13 bases left between them. The CDR3 DNA reads TGTGCCAGCAGTTTCGAGGCAGTTTGGGAGACCCAGTACTTC. Protein sequence: CASSFEAVWETQYF.

The V and J genes are TRBV19 and TRBJ1-5; D may be TRBD1 (5 bases). This CDR3 has 14 amino acids. Looked up from germline, CDR1 is LNHDA and CDR2 is SQIVND (reference sequence). Deletions cut 5 bases from V and 0 bases from J, with 8 bases between. CDR3 residues: CASSPQVSNQPQHF. CDR3 bases: TGTGCCAGTAGTCCACAGGTTAGCAATCAGCCCCAGCATTTT.

Turning to this clone: Lacking the conserved final phenylalanine or tryptophan, this CDR3 likely reflects a read error. The DNA is omitted, as the CDR3 cannot be located on it reliably, and the CDR3 follows TCRdb's listing. The chain carries TRBV6-4 and TRBJ2-7; the table's D call TRBD2 went unverified against the DNA. The CDR3 adds up to 8 amino acids, both ends counted. The germline V gene has CDR1 MRHNA and CDR2 SNTAGT. CDR3 in amino acids: CASIRDSD.

This clone was detected a few times. This chain joins TRBV29-1 and TRBJ1-4; TRBD1 might be the D (5 bases). The ends were cut back, 4 bases at V and 8 bases at J, with 17 bases in the middle. Germline CDR1 SQVTM, CDR2 ANQGSEA. CDR3 length: 14 residues. The CDR3 protein is CSVGQGRGYEKLFF. The CDR3 DNA is TGCAGCGTTGGTCAGGGCCGGGGGTACGAAAAACTGTTTTTT.

The chain joins TRBV5-1 to TRBJ2-5, with TRBD2 as a possible D gene (6 bases). Looked up from germline, CDR1 is SGHRS and CDR2 is YFSETQ. This CDR3 contains 16 residues. The V gene lost 4 bases and the J gene lost 2 bases, with 18 bases spanning the gap. The CDR3 bases are TGCGCCAGCAGCGCGACCAGGGACTTTTTGCAAGAGACCCAGTACTTC. As protein: CASSATRDFLQETQYF.

This clone was counted only a few times. This chain connects TRBV6-5 to TRBJ1-2; 8 bases match TRBD1. The CDR3 spans 13 residues. V was clipped by 6 bases and J by 3 bases; unmatched bases: 3. Germline-derived CDR1 and CDR2 are MNHEY and SVGAGI. The DNA for the CDR3 is TGTGCCAGCAGAGACAGGGGATACTATGGCTACACCTTC. It yields the protein CASRDRGYYGYTF.

The V gene is TRBV4-1, the J gene TRBJ2-3, with TRBD2 matching 11 bases. CDR1 and CDR2 (germline): MGHRA, YSYEKL. V lost 0 bases and J lost 8; bases outside the gene matches: 4. This CDR3 contains 15 residues. The CDR3 DNA sequence: TGCGCCAGCAGCCAAGATACCCTAGCGGGAGGTACGCAGTATTTT. Protein: CASSQDTLAGGTQYF.

The chain uses TRBV25-1 and TRBJ2-7; 7 bases agree with TRBD2. Germline CDR1 reads MGHDK; CDR2 reads SYGVNS. J gave up 6 bases and V 3 bases, and 8 bases lay outside the gene matches. There are 14 residues in the CDR3. This chain's CDR3 is CASSEWTSGGEQYF. The DNA of the CDR3 is TGTGCCAGCAGTGAGTGGACTAGTGGCGGCGAGCAGTACTTC.

In nucleotides, the CDR3 is TGTGCCAGCAGCCCTGACGGGGCGGGGGCCTACAATGAGCAGTTCTTC. Residues: CASSPDGAGAYNEQFF. The V gene is TRBV7-2, the J gene TRBJ2-1; 7 bases fit TRBD2. The CDR3 runs 16 residues. Germline lookup yields CDR1 SGHTA and CDR2 FQGNSA. V trimming: 5 bases; J trimming: 2 bases; junction bases outside the gene matches: 9. Supplemented by reference TRBV7-2 and TRBJ2-1, the full variable domain reads GAGVSQSPSNKVTEKGKDVELRCDPISGHTALYWYRQSLGQGLEFLIYFQGNSAPDKSGLPSDRFSAERTGGSVSTLTIQRTQQEDSAVYLCASSPDGAGAYNEQFFGPGTRLTVL.

The chain is built from TRBV27 and TRBJ1-1; 10 positions match TRBD1. CDR1 and CDR2 (germline): MNHEY, SMNVEV (reference sequence). This CDR3 is built from 13 residues. Trimming at V came to 6 bases and at J to 4 bases, leaving 2 bases not matched to a gene. The CDR3 sequence: CASRRQGATEAFF. In nucleotides, the CDR3 is TGTGCCAGCAGAAGACAGGGGGCCACTGAAGCTTTCTTT.

The J gene is TRBJ2-7, the V gene TRBV4-1, with D possibly being TRBD1 (5 bases). Per germline, CDR1 MGHRA and CDR2 YSYEKL. The CDR3 contains 15 residues. V gave up 6 bases and J gave up 3 bases, with 18 bases separating them. CDR3 nucleotides: TGCGCCAGCAGTGGTCGGCAGGGCGCCAACTACGAGCAGTACTTC. Translation gives CASSGRQGANYEQYF.

The V and J genes are TRBV9 and TRBJ2-1; tentative D call: TRBD2 (5 bases). Germline V gene lookup returns CDR1 SGDLS and CDR2 YYNGEE. This CDR3 spans 14 amino acids. Deletions cut 4 bases from V and 3 bases from J, with 11 bases between. CDR3 loop: CASSPRTDYNEQFF. The DNA of the CDR3 is TGTGCCAGCAGCCCAAGGACTGACTACAATGAGCAGTTCTTC.

V is TRBV6-6 and J is TRBJ1-2; D is undetermined. With 2 bases removed from V and 5 bases from J, the gap between germline ends came to 9 bases. The CDR3 runs to 13 residues. Germline CDR1 MNHNY, CDR2 SVGAGI (reference sequence). The CDR3: CASSYSLGYGYTF. The CDR3 DNA reads as TGTGCCAGCAGTTACAGCCTCGGGTATGGCTACACCTTC.

CDR3 sequence: CASSRQGSTEAFF. Written as DNA, the CDR3 is TGTGCCAGTAGTCGTCAGGGGAGCACTGAAGCTTTCTTT. J is TRBJ1-1 and V is TRBV19; D is perhaps TRBD1 (6 bases). Deletions cut 5 bases from V and 4 bases from J, with 11 bases between. This CDR3 contains 13 residues. Germline CDR1 is LNHDA and CDR2 is SQIVND (reference sequence).